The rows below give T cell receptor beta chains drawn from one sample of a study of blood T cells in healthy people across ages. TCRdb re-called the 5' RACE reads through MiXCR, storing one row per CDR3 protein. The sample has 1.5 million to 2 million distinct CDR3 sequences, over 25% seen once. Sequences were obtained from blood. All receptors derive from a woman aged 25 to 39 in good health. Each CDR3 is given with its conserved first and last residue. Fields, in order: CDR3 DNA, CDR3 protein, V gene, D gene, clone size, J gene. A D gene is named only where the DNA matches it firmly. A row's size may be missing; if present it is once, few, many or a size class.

DNA: TGTGCCAGCAGGCGGGCGTCAACGACAGATACGCAGTATTTT
CDR3: CASRRASTTDTQYF
V: TRBV12-3/TRBV12-4
D: NA
size: many
J: TRBJ2-3

DNA: TGTACCATCATTGAGCAGTTCTTC
CDR3: CTIIEQFF
V: TRBV7-2
D: NA
size: NA
J: TRBJ2-1

DNA: TGTGCCAGCAGCCACACTAGCGGGGCCCCCTACGAGCAGTACTTC
CDR3: CASSHTSGAPYEQYF
V: TRBV7-2
D: TRBD2
size: NA
J: TRBJ2-7

DNA: TGTGCCAGCAGCTTAGCAGGGGATAAGAGGTACTTC
CDR3: CASSLAGDKRYF
V: TRBV7-9
D: NA
size: many
J: TRBJ2-7

DNA: TGCGCCAGCAGCTTGGGACGGTCAGTTGCTGAAAAACTGTTTTTT
CDR3: CASSLGRSVAEKLFF
V: TRBV5-1
D: NA
size: few
J: TRBJ1-4

DNA: TGTGCCAGCAGTTTCCAACCGTACACAGATACGCAGTATTTT
CDR3: CASSFQPYTDTQYF
V: TRBV12-3/TRBV12-4
D: NA
size: few
J: TRBJ2-3

DNA: TGTGCCAGCTCACCGGCGGGGAGCTCTGGAAACACCATATATTTT
CDR3: CASSPAGSSGNTIYF
V: TRBV18
D: NA
size: NA
J: TRBJ1-3

DNA: TGTGCCAGCAATGTTAACAGGGATCAGCCCCAGCATTTT
CDR3: CASNVNRDQPQHF
V: TRBV2
D: NA
size: NA
J: TRBJ1-5

DNA: TGTGCCAGCAGCGTAGGGGATAGCGGGTTCCCCTACGAGCAGTACTTC
CDR3: CASSVGDSGFPYEQYF
V: TRBV9
D: TRBD2
size: NA
J: TRBJ2-7

DNA: TGTGCCAGCAGCTTGGGGGGCCTCCAGTACTTC
CDR3: CASSLGGLQYF
V: TRBV5-6
D: NA
size: many
J: TRBJ2-5

DNA: TGTGCCAGCAGTTTTGGTTTGGGGACACCTAAAGGCGAGCAGTACTTC
CDR3: CASSFGLGTPKGEQYF
V: TRBV7-9
D: NA
size: few
J: TRBJ2-7

DNA: TGTGCCAGCAGCACACTCGATCCGACAGGGAACTATGGCTACACCTTC
CDR3: CASSTLDPTGNYGYTF
V: TRBV27
D: TRBD1
size: NA
J: TRBJ1-2

DNA: TGTGCCAGCAGCCTCAGCGACTATGAAGAGACCCAGTACTTC
CDR3: CASSLSDYEETQYF
V: TRBV11-2
D: NA
size: NA
J: TRBJ2-5

DNA: TGTGCCAGCAGCTTATTTTTGACTAGCGGCACAGATACGCAGTATTTT
CDR3: CASSLFLTSGTDTQYF
V: TRBV7-9
D: TRBD2
size: NA
J: TRBJ2-3

DNA: TGCAGTGCTAGAGGAACGACAGCGAACACTGAAGCTTTCTTT
CDR3: CSARGTTANTEAFF
V: TRBV20-1
D: NA
size: once
J: TRBJ1-1

DNA: TGTGCCAGCAGCGCAATGATGGGGAGCTCTGGAAACACCATATATTTT
CDR3: CASSAMMGSSGNTIYF
V: TRBV5-6
D: NA
size: NA
J: TRBJ1-3

DNA: TGTGCCAGCAGCAAAGAGACAGGTCCCTACGAGCAGTACTTC
CDR3: CASSKETGPYEQYF
V: TRBV28
D: NA
size: few
J: TRBJ2-7

DNA: TGCAGTGCTAGAGTCGACGGGACGAGGAATGAGCAGTTCTTC
CDR3: CSARVDGTRNEQFF
V: TRBV20-1
D: NA
size: NA
J: TRBJ2-1

DNA: TGCAGTGCTAGGGACGGTTACAATCAGCCCCAGCATTTT
CDR3: CSARDGYNQPQHF
V: TRBV20-1
D: NA
size: many
J: TRBJ1-5

DNA: TGTGCCATCAGTGAAGGCCGGGATCATAGCTCCTACGAGCAGTACTTC
CDR3: CAISEGRDHSSYEQYF
V: TRBV10-3
D: NA
size: many
J: TRBJ2-7

DNA: TGTGCCAGCGGATCCCCTTTCGCATACGAGCAGTACTTC
CDR3: CASGSPFAYEQYF
V: TRBV7-9
D: NA
size: many
J: TRBJ2-7

DNA: TGTGCCAGCAGTCCTAGACAGGGGGCCACGTGGGCGTCCCCCAAAAACATTCAGTACTTC
CDR3: CASSPRQGATWASPKNIQYF
V: TRBV6-1
D: TRBD1
size: many
J: TRBJ2-4

DNA: TGCAGTGCCACCTGGGACAGCTACGAGCAGTACTTC
CDR3: CSATWDSYEQYF
V: TRBV20-1
D: TRBD1
size: few
J: TRBJ2-7

DNA: TGTGCCACCAGCAGAGATTGGAGCGGGATGAACACCGGGGAGCTGTTTTTT
CDR3: CATSRDWSGMNTGELFF
V: TRBV15
D: TRBD2
size: NA
J: TRBJ2-2

DNA: TGTGCCAGCAGGGACAGTGGGGGAGCTAACTATGGCTACACCTTC
CDR3: CASRDSGGANYGYTF
V: TRBV2
D: NA
size: few
J: TRBJ1-2

DNA: TGTGCCAGCAGCTTGGGGTCAGACACTGAAGCTTTCTTT
CDR3: CASSLGSDTEAFF
V: TRBV5-5
D: NA
size: many
J: TRBJ1-1

DNA: TGTGCCAGCAGCCTGACTAGCGGGGGGGCAGATGAGCAGTTCTTC
CDR3: CASSLTSGGADEQFF
V: TRBV7-6
D: TRBD2
size: few
J: TRBJ2-1

DNA: TGTGCCAGCAGTTTAGAGAGGACTAGCGGCTACAATGAGCAGTTCTTC
CDR3: CASSLERTSGYNEQFF
V: TRBV12-3/TRBV12-4
D: TRBD2
size: few
J: TRBJ2-1

DNA: TGCGCCAGCAGCGCCCAAGCGGGATCGGGAGAGCAGTACTTC
CDR3: CASSAQAGSGEQYF
V: TRBV5-1
D: TRBD2
size: NA
J: TRBJ2-7

DNA: TGTGCCAGCAGTCTACTGACCAGCGGGCAGAGCACAGATACGCAGTATTTT
CDR3: CASSLLTSGQSTDTQYF
V: TRBV12-3/TRBV12-4
D: NA
size: few
J: TRBJ2-3

DNA: TGCGCCAGCAGCATATTACCGGGACGATACAATGAGCAGTTCTTC
CDR3: CASSILPGRYNEQFF
V: TRBV5-1
D: NA
size: many
J: TRBJ2-1

DNA: TGTGCCATCAGTGAGAGGGGGGAGGAAGCTTTCTTT
CDR3: CAISERGEEAFF
V: TRBV10-3
D: NA
size: few
J: TRBJ1-1

DNA: TGTGCCAGCAGTTTGACGTCTAGCGGGCGAGATGAGCAGTTCTTC
CDR3: CASSLTSSGRDEQFF
V: TRBV12-3/TRBV12-4
D: TRBD2
size: few
J: TRBJ2-1

DNA: TGTGCCAGCAGACTCGGGATGAACACTGAAGCTTTCTTT
CDR3: CASRLGMNTEAFF
V: TRBV6-5
D: NA
size: few
J: TRBJ1-1